This TCR beta chain is from a study of regulatory T cells in long-lasting Graves disease. Time point in this sample: persistent/refractory GD, antithyroid drugs over 5 years with positive TRAb. Construction of the TCR library relied on RNA isolated from PBMCs. This clonotype was detected ten times or more. The length of the CDR3 is 12 residues. Germline V gene sequence: CDR1 MDHEN, CDR2 SYDVKM. V lost 10 bases, J lost 7 bases, and 8 bases stayed unmatched. Construction of the TCR beta libraries employed iRepertoire HTBI primers in conjunction with Arm-PCR of CDR3 regions. TCRdb fed the multiplex PCR reads into MiXCR, producing one record per CDR3 protein. The table lists some 330,000 distinct CDR3 sequences, more than 20% of them singletons.

This chain links TRBV28 with TRBJ2-5, with TRBD1 matching 8 bases. Sequences were derived from peripheral blood mononuclear cells (PBMCs), sampled when the disease was refractory, from a patient treated with antithyroid drugs. The TCR sequence derives from a woman in her thirties or forties with Graves disease. The CDR3 DNA follows: TGTGCCACCATCGGACAGGGAAGGACCCAGTACTTC. Translating it yields CATIGQGRTQYF.